This is a list of T cell receptor beta chains from one sample in a study of beta chain features in type 1 diabetes. Profiling relied on immunoSEQ multiplex PCR, and the TCRdb table lists in-frame clones only, not all of them. The top ten hold over 0.014% of the sample, which has a few hundred thousand clones, roughly 14% seen once. The sample taken for sequencing was naive CD4+ T cells from blood. The source of these receptors is a woman aged 18-29 years with type 1 diabetes. The CDR3 runs from the conserved cysteine through the conserved F or W. The D gene is left open where the match is weak. Only part of the rows carry a size: once, few, many, or a class if the clone is expanded.

abundance,v_gene,d_gene,j_gene,CDR3nt,CDR3aa
NA,TRBV7-9,TRBD1,TRBJ1-2,TGTGCCAGCAGCCCGGACAGGGGGCTTGGTGGCTACACCTTC,CASSPDRGLGGYTF
NA,TRBV5-1,NA,TRBJ2-1,TGCGCCAGCACCCTGACCGTCTCGGGTGAGCAGTTCTTC,CASTLTVSGEQFF
NA,TRBV6-5,NA,TRBJ2-6,TGTGCCAGCAGTCGGACTTCCTCTGGGGCCAACGTCCTGACTTTC,CASSRTSSGANVLTF
NA,TRBV10-3,NA,TRBJ2-1,TGTGCCATCAGTGGACTACTCCGGACTGATGAGCAGTTCTTC,CAISGLLRTDEQFF
NA,TRBV10-3,TRBD2,TRBJ2-7,TGTGCCACCGAGGTAAAACCGGGACTACTAACCTACGAGCAGTACTTC,CATEVKPGLLTYEQYF
few,TRBV30,TRBD2,TRBJ2-2,TGTGCCTGGAGTGTCGGACTAGCGGACACCGGGGAGCTGTTTTTT,CAWSVGLADTGELFF
few,TRBV5-1,NA,TRBJ1-1,TGCGCCAGCAGCAGACCCCCGGGAGACGTCAACACTGAAGCTTTCTTT,CASSRPPGDVNTEAFF
NA,TRBV7-9,NA,TRBJ2-3,TGTGCCAGCAGCTTAGCGCAGGCTAGCACAGATACGCAGTATTTT,CASSLAQASTDTQYF
NA,TRBV5-1,NA,TRBJ2-1,TGCGCCAGCAGCTTGTCCTCCCTAGAGGGCAATGAGCAGTTCTTC,CASSLSSLEGNEQFF
few,TRBV20-1,NA,TRBJ2-1,TGCAGTGCTCTAAAGCACAATGAGCAGTTCTTC,CSALKHNEQFF
NA,TRBV28,TRBD2,TRBJ2-5,TGTGCCTCCCAGGGGCCGGGGGGGCGGGAGACCCAGTACTTC,CASQGPGGRETQYF
few,TRBV14,NA,TRBJ2-5,TGTGCCAGCAGCCAAGGCGCGGGAAGGCTAGAGACCCAGTACTTC,CASSQGAGRLETQYF
NA,TRBV11-2,TRBD2,TRBJ2-1,TGTGCCAGCAGCTTAGAATTAAGCGGGAGGTGGCAGTTCTTC,CASSLELSGRWQFF
NA,TRBV27,NA,TRBJ2-7,TGTGCCAGCAGTTCGCGGACGGGGAGCTCCTACGAGCAGTACTTC,CASSSRTGSSYEQYF
few,TRBV25-1,NA,TRBJ2-3,TGTGCCAGCAGCGTCGACAGGCCCCTGGGAGATACGCAGTATTTT,CASSVDRPLGDTQYF
few,TRBV28,TRBD2,TRBJ2-3,TGTGCCAGCAGAGACGGACTAGCGGGGATCACAGATACGCAGTATTTT,CASRDGLAGITDTQYF
few,TRBV18,NA,TRBJ2-3,TGTGCCAGCTCACCTCCTGGAGGGCTCAGCACAGATACGCAGTATTTT,CASSPPGGLSTDTQYF
few,TRBV29-1,TRBD2,TRBJ2-7,TGCAGCGTGACCCGGTCGTTGGCGGGAGTGTACGAGCAGTACTTC,CSVTRSLAGVYEQYF
NA,TRBV30,NA,TRBJ2-7,TGTGCCTGTACCTGGACGGGAACCTCCTACGAGCAGTACTTC,CACTWTGTSYEQYF
few,TRBV19,NA,TRBJ1-1,TGTGCCAGTAGCATAGAAGCGAACACTGAAGCTTTCTTT,CASSIEANTEAFF
few,TRBV7-2,NA,TRBJ1-5,TGTGCCAGCAGCTTGGTAGGGGTCGGCAATCAGCCCCAGCATTTT,CASSLVGVGNQPQHF
once,TRBV29-1,NA,TRBJ1-2,TGCAGCGTTTGGGGAGAAGGCTACACCTTC,CSVWGEGYTF
few,TRBV19,TRBD1,TRBJ2-5,TGTGCCAGTAGTATGGACAGGGTCCAAGAGACCCAGTACTTC,CASSMDRVQETQYF
NA,TRBV6-5,NA,TRBJ1-1,TGTGCCAGCAGTTACGGGGCAGACACTGAAGCTTTCTTT,CASSYGADTEAFF
few,TRBV7-3,NA,TRBJ2-3,TGTGCCAGCAGCCAAGCGGCGAGACGCACAGATACGCAGTATTTT,CASSQAARRTDTQYF
few,TRBV7-9,TRBD1,TRBJ2-1,TGTGCCAGCAGCTTTGGACAGGGTCTCAATGAGCAGTTCTTC,CASSFGQGLNEQFF
NA,TRBV19,TRBD2,TRBJ2-2,TGTGCCAGTAGTACTAGCGGGATTACCGGGGAGCTGTTTTTT,CASSTSGITGELFF
few,TRBV9,NA,TRBJ2-7,TGTGCCAGCAGCCCCCAGGCCTTCACCTACGAGCAGTACTTC,CASSPQAFTYEQYF
NA,TRBV28,TRBD2,TRBJ2-1,TGTGCCAGCAGTTTTGGGCTAGCGGCCTACAATGAGCAGTTCTTC,CASSFGLAAYNEQFF
NA,TRBV6-6,NA,TRBJ2-7,TGTGCCAGCAGTGCCTCGGGGAGTGTCATTACCTACGAGCAGTACTTC,CASSASGSVITYEQYF
NA,TRBV30,TRBD1,TRBJ1-2,TGTGCCTGGAGTCGACAGGGCAACTATGGCTACACCTTC,CAWSRQGNYGYTF
NA,TRBV4-1,NA,TRBJ2-1,TGCGCCAGCAGCCAAGGAGACCGGGACTACAATGAGCAGTTCTTC,CASSQGDRDYNEQFF
NA,TRBV29-1,NA,TRBJ1-1,TGCAGCGTTGAAGGATACGGAGACCTTGAAGCTTTCTTT,CSVEGYGDLEAFF
few,TRBV7-9,TRBD1,TRBJ2-7,TGTGCCAGCAGTAGGCCCTTAGGCTCTCAGGACAGGGGCTACGAGCAGTACTTC,CASSRPLGSQDRGYEQYF
NA,TRBV7-2,NA,TRBJ1-2,TGTGCCAGCAGCTCCACACAGGGAAACTATGGCTACACCTTC,CASSSTQGNYGYTF